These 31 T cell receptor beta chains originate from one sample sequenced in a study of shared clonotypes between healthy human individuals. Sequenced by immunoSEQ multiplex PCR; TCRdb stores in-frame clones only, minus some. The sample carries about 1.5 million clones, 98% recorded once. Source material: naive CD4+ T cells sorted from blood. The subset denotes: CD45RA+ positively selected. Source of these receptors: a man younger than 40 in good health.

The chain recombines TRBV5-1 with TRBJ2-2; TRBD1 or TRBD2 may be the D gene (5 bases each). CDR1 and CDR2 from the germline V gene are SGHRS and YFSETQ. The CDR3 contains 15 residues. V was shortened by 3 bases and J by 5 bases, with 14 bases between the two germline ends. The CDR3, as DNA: TGCGCCAGCAGCTCACCGGGACGGAAGACCGGGGAGCTGTTTTTT. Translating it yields CASSSPGRKTGELFF.

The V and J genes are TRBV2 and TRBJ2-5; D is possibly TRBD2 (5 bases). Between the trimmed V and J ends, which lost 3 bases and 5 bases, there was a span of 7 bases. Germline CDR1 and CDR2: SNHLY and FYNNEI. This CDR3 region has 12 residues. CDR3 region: CASSDWRETQYF. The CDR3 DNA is TGTGCCAGCAGTGATTGGAGGGAGACCCAGTACTTC.

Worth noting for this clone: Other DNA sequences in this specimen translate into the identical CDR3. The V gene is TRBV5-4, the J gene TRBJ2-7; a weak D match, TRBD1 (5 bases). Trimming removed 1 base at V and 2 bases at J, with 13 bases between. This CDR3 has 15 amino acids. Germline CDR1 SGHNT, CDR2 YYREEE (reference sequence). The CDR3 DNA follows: TGTGCCAGCAGCTTGCCGGGCCAGGGTGCCTACGAGCAGTACTTC. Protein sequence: CASSLPGQGAYEQYF.

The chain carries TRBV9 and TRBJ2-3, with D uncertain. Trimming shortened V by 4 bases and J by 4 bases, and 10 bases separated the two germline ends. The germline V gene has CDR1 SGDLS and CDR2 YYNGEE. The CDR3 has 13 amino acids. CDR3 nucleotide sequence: TGTGCCAGCAGCTCCCGACCATCAGATACGCAGTATTTT. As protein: CASSSRPSDTQYF.

The CDR3, as DNA: TGTGCCAGCAGTGAGGGACTAGCGGCCCCGCAGCAGTACTTC. This gives the protein CASSEGLAAPQQYF. The rearrangement uses TRBV6-1 and TRBJ2-7; 11 bases fit TRBD2. The V gene end was trimmed by 3 bases and the J gene end by 8 bases; junction bases not matched to a gene: 6. This CDR3 spans 14 amino acids. Germline V gene lookup returns CDR1 MNHNS and CDR2 SASEGT.

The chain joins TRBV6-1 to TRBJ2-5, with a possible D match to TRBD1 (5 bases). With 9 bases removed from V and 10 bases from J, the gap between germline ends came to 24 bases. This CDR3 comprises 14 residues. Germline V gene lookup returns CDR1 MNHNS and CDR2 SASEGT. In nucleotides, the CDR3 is TGTGCCAGTTACCCCTTAAATCCTGACAGCGACCAGTACTTC. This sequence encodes CASYPLNPDSDQYF.

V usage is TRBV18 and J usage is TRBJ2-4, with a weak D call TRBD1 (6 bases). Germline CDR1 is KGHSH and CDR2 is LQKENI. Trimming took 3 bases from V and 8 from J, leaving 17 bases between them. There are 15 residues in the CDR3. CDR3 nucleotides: TGTGCCAGCTCACCCGGGACAAAAAGGTCAGACATTCAGTACTTC. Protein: CASSPGTKRSDIQYF.

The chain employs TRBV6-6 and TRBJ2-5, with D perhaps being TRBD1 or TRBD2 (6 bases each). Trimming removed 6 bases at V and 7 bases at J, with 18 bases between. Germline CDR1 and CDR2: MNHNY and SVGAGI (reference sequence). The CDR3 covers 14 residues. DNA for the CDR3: TGTGCCAGCAGACTCTCGGGGGCGGTAGGGACCCAGTACTTC. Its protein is CASRLSGAVGTQYF.

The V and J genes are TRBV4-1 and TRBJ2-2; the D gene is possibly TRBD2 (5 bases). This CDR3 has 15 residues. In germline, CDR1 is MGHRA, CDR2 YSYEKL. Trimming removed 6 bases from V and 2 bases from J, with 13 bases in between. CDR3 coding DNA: TGCGCCAGCAGAAGAGCGGCCGTTAACACCGGGGAGCTGTTTTTT. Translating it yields CASRRAAVNTGELFF.

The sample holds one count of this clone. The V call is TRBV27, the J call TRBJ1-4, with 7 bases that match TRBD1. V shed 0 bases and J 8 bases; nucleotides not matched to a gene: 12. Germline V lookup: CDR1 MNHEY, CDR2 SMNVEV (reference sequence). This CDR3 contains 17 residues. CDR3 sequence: CASSLSSAPQGVEKLFF. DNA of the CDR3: TGTGCCAGCAGTTTATCGAGCGCTCCCCAGGGGGTGGAAAAACTGTTTTTT.

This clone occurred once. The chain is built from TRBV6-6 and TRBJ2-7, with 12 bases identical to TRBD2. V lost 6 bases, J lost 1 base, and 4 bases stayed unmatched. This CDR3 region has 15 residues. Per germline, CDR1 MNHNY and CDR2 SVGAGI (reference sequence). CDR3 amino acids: CASRFGLAGSYEQYF. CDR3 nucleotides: TGTGCCAGCAGATTCGGACTAGCGGGATCCTACGAGCAGTACTTC.

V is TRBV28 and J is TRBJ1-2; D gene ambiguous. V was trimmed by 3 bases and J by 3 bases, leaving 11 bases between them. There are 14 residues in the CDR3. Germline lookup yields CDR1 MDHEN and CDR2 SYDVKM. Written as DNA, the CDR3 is TGTGCCAGCAGTTTTAGCGGTGGCGACTATGGCTACACCTTC. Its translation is CASSFSGGDYGYTF.

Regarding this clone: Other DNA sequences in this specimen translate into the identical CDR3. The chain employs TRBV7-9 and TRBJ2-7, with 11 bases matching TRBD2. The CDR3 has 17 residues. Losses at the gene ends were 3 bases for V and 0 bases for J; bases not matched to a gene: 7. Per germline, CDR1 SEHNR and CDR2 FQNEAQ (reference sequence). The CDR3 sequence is CASSLGLAGGLSYEQYF. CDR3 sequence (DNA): TGTGCCAGCAGCTTGGGTCTAGCGGGAGGCCTCTCCTACGAGCAGTACTTC.

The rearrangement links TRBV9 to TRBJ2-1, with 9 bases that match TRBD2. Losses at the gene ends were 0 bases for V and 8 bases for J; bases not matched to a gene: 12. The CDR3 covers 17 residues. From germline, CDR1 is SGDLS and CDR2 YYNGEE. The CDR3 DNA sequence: TGTGCCAGCAGCGTAGATTTTAGCGGGAGTCCGTTGGATGAGCAGTTCTTC. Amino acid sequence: CASSVDFSGSPLDEQFF.

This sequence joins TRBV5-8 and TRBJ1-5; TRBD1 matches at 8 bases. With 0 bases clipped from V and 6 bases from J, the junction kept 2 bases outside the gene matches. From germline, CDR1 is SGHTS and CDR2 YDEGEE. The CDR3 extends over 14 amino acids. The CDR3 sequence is CASSLGQGLQPQHF. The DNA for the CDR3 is TGTGCCAGCAGCTTGGGACAGGGGCTTCAGCCCCAGCATTTT.

The CDR3 DNA reads as TGTGCCAGTATCCCACGCGGCGGAGAAAGCAATCAGCCCCAGCATTTT. Translating gives CASIPRGGESNQPQHF. The chain joins TRBV19 to TRBJ1-5; no firm D call. Trimming removed 7 bases at V and 1 base at J, with 17 bases between. This CDR3 comprises 16 residues. CDR1 is LNHDA and CDR2 is SQIVND in the germline V gene (reference sequence).

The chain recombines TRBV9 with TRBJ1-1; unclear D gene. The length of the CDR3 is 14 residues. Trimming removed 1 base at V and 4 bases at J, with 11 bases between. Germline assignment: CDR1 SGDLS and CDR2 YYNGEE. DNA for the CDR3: TGTGCCAGCAGCGTACGGAGCGTGGGCACTGAAGCTTTCTTT. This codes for CASSVRSVGTEAFF.

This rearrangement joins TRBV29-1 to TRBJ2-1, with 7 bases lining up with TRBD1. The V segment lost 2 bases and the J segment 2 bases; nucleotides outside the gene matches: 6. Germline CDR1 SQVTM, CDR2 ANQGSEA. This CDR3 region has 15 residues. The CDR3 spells CSVETGQVPYNEQFF. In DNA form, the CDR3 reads TGCAGCGTTGAAACAGGACAGGTCCCCTACAATGAGCAGTTCTTC.

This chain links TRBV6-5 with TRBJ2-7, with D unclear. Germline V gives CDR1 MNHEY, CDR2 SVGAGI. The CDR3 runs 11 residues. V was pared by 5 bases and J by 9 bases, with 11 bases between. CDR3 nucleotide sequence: TGTGCCAGCAGTCGCGGCCCGGTGCAGTACTTC. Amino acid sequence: CASSRGPVQYF.

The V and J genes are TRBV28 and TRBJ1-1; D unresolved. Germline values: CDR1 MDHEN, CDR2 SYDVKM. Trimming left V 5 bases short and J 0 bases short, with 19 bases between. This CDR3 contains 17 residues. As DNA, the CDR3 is TGTGCCAGCAGTGTACGAGCAGGTCTCAGGCTGAACACTGAAGCTTTCTTT. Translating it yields CASSVRAGLRLNTEAFF.

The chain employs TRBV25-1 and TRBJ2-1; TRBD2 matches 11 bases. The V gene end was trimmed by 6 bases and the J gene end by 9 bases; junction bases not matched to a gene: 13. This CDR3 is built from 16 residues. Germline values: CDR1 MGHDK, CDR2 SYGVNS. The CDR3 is CASRQTGTSGRSEQFF. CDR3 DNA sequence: TGTGCCAGCAGACAGACCGGGACTAGCGGTAGGTCTGAGCAGTTCTTC.

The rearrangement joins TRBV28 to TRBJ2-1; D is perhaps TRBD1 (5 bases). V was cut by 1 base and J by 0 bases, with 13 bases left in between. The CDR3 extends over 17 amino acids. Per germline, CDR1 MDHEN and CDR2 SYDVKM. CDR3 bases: TGTGCCAGCAGTTTATCTCAGGGCGTTTTCTCCTACAATGAGCAGTTCTTC. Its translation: CASSLSQGVFSYNEQFF.

CDR3 sequence (DNA): TGTGCCAGCAGCCGTCTGGGGGGCCGGAACACTGAAGCTTTCTTT. This encodes CASSRLGGRNTEAFF. The chain recombines TRBV14 with TRBJ1-1, with a possible D match to TRBD1 (6 bases). Germline V gene data show CDR1 as SGHDN and CDR2 as FVKESK. V dropped 4 bases and J dropped 1 base, with 13 bases sitting between them. The length of the CDR3 is 15 residues.

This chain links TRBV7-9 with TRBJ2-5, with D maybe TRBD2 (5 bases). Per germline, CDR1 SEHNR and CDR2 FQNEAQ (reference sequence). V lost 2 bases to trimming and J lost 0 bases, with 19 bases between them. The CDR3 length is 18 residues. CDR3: CASSLRRPGKLYQETQYF. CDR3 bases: TGTGCCAGCAGCTTAAGACGCCCGGGGAAGTTGTACCAAGAGACCCAGTACTTC.

The CDR3 DNA is TGCAGCGTTGTCTTCGACAGAGGGTACTACGAGCAGTACTTC. Protein product: CSVVFDRGYYEQYF. V gene TRBV29-1 combines with J gene TRBJ2-7; D tentatively fits TRBD1 or TRBD2 (5 bases each). The CDR3 is 14 residues long. Germline CDR1 SQVTM, CDR2 ANQGSEA. V was cut by 4 bases and J by 3 bases, with 16 bases left in between.

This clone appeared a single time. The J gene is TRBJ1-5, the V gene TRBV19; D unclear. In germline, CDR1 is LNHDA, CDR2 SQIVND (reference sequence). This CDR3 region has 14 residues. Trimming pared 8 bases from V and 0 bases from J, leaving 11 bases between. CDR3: CASGWENSNQPQHF. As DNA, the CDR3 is TGTGCCAGTGGATGGGAAAATAGCAATCAGCCCCAGCATTTT.

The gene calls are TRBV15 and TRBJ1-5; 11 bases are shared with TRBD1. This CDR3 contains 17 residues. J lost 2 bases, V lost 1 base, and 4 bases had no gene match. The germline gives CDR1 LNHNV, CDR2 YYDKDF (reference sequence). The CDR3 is CATSRGRTGGGNQPQHF. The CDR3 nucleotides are TGTGCCACCAGCAGAGGCCGGACAGGGGGCGGCAATCAGCCCCAGCATTTT.

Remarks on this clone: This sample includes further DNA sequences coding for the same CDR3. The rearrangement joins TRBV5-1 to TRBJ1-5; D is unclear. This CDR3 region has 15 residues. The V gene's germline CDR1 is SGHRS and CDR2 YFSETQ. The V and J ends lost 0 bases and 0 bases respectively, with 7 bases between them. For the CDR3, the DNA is TGCGCCAGCAGCTTGGGTCTGAATAGCAATCAGCCCCAGCATTTT. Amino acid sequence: CASSLGLNSNQPQHF. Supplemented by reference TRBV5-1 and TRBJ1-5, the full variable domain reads KAGVTQTPRYLIKTRGQQVTLSCSPISGHRSVSWYQQTPGQGLQFLFEYFSETQRNKGNFPGRFSGRQFSNSRSEMNVSTLELGDSALYLCASSLGLNSNQPQHFGDGTRLSIL.

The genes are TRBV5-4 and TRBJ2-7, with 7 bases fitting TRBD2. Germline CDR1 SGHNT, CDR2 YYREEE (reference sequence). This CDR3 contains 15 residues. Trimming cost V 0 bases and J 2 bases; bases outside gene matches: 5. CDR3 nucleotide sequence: TGTGCCAGCAGCTTGGCCTCTAGCGGACCCTACGAGCAGTACTTC. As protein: CASSLASSGPYEQYF.

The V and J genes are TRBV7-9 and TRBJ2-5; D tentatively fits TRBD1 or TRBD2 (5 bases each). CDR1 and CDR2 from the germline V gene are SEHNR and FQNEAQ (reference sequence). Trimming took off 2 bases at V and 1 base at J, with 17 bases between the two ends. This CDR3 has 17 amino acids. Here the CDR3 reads CASSLLPKKGTQETQYF. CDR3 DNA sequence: TGTGCCAGCAGCTTACTCCCGAAAAAGGGGACCCAAGAGACCCAGTACTTC.

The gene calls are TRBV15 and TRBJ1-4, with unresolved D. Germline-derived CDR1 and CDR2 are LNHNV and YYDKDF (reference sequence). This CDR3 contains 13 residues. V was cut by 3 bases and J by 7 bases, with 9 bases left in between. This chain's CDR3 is CATSRGRTEKLFF. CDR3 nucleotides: TGTGCCACCAGCAGGGGAAGGACTGAAAAACTGTTTTTT. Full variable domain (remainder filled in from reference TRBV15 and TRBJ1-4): DAMVIQNPRYQVTQFGKPVTLSCSQTLNHNVMYWYQQKSSQAPKLLFHYYDKDFNNEADTPDNFQSRRPNTSFCFLDIRSPGLGDTAMYLCATSRGRTEKLFFGSGTQLSVL.